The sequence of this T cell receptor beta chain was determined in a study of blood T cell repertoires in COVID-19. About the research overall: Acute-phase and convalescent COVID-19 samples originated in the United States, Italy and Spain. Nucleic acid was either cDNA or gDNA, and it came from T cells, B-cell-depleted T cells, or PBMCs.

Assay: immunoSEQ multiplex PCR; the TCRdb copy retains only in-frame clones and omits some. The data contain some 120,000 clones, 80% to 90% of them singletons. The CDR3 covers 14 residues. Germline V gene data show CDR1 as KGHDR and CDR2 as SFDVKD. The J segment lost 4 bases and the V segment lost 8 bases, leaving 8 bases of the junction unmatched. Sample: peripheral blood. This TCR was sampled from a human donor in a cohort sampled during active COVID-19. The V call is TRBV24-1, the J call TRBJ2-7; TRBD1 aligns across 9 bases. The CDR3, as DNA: TGTGCCACCAAAGCCGGGACAGGGTCTTACGAGCAGTACTTC. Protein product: CATKAGTGSYEQYF.